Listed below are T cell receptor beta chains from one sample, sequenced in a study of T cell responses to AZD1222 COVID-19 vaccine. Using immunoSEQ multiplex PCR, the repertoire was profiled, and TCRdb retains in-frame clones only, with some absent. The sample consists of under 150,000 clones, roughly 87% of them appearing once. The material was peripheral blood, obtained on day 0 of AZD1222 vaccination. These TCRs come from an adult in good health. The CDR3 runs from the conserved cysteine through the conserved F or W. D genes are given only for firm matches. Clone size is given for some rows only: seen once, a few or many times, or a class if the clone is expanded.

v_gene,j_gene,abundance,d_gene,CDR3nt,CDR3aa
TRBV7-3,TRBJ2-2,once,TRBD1,TGTGCCAGCAGCTTACTCGGACAGGGTCGCACCGGGGAGCTGTTTTTT,CASSLLGQGRTGELFF
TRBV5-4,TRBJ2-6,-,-,TGTGCCAGCAGCCTCATCAGTCTTAATCCTGGGGCCAACGTCCTGACTTTC,CASSLISLNPGANVLTF
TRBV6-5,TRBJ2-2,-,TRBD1,TGTGCCAGCAGTTATTCGACAGGGGAGTACACCGGGGAGCTGTTTTTT,CASSYSTGEYTGELFF
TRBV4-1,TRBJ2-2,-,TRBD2,TGCGCCAGCAGCCAAGAGGAAGCGGGGGGGTACACCGGGGAGCTGTTTTTT,CASSQEEAGGYTGELFF
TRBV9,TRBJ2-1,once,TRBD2,TGTGCCAGCAGCCTCGGGGGGGCCGCTAGGTTCAATGAGCAGTTCTTC,CASSLGGAARFNEQFF
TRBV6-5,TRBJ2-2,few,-,TGTGCCAGCTATAGGGGCGGCGGGGAGCTGTTTTTT,CASYRGGGELFF
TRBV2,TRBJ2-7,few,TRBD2,TGTGCCAGCAGTGGACGGCTAGCGGGGGGGCCGAACTACGAGCAGTACTTC,CASSGRLAGGPNYEQYF
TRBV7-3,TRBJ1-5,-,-,TGTGCCAGCAGCTTAATGGAGGGAAGGCCCCAGCATTTT,CASSLMEGRPQHF
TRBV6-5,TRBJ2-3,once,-,TGTGCCAGCATGAGGGACACTAGCACAGATACGCAGTATTTT,CASMRDTSTDTQYF
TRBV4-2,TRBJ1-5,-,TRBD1,TGTGCCAGCAGCCAATCGGGACAGCCCAATCAGCCCCAGCATTTT,CASSQSGQPNQPQHF
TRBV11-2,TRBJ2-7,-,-,TGTGCCAGCAGCATGACACAGACTAAGCACGAGCAGTACTTC,CASSMTQTKHEQYF
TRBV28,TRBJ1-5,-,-,TGTGCCAGCACTTTGACGAGGTTTCTAGGCAATCAGCCCCAGCATTTT,CASTLTRFLGNQPQHF
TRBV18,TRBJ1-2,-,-,TGTGCCAGCTCACCAGCCGGGGCATCTGGCTACACCTTC,CASSPAGASGYTF
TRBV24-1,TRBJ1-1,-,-,TGTGCCACCAGTGATGGTTTCGAAGCTTTCTTT,CATSDGFEAFF
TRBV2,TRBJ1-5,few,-,TGTGCCAGCAGTCAAGCCACAGCGGGCCAGCCCCAGCATTTT,CASSQATAGQPQHF
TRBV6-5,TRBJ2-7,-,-,TGTGCCAGCAGTTACACAAACAGGGTTCAAGGCTACGAGCAGTACTTC,CASSYTNRVQGYEQYF
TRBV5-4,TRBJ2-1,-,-,TGTGCCAGCAGTTCGAACAGGGGAGGTAGAAATGAGCAGTTCTTC,CASSSNRGGRNEQFF
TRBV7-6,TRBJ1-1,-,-,TGTGCCAGCAGCTGGAACACTGAATCTTTCTTT,CASSWNTESFF
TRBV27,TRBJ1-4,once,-,TGTGCCAGCAGCTTCGGTGAAAAACTGTTTTTT,CASSFGEKLFF
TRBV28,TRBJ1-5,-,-,TGTGCCAGCAACGGTCTTTATCAGCCCCAGCATTTT,CASNGLYQPQHF